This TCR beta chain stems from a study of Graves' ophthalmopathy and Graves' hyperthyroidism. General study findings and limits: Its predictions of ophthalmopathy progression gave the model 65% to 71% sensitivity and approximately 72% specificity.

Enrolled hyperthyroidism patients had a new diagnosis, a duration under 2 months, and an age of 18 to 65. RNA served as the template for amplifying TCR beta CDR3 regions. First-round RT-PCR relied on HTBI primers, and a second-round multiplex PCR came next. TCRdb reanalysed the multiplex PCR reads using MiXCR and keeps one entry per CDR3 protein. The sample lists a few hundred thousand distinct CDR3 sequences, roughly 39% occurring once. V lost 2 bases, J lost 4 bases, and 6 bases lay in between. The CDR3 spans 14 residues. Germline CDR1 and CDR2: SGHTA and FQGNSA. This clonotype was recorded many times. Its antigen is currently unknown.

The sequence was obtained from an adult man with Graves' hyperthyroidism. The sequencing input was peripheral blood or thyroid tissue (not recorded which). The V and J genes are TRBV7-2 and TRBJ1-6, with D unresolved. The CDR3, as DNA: TGTGCCAGCAGCTTAAGGCAGTATAATTCACCCCTCCACTTT. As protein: CASSLRQYNSPLHF.